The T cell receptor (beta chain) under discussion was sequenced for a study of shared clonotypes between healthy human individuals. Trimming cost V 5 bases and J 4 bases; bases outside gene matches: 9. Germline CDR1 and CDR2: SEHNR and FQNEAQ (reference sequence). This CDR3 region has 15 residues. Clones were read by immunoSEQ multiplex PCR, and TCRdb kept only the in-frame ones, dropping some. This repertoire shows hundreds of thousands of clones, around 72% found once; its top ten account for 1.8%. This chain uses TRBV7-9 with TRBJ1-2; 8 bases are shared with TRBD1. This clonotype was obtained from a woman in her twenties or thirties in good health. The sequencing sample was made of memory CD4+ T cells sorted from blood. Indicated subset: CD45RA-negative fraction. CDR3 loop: CASSQGTGSFYGYTF. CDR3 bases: TGTGCCAGCAGCCAGGGGACAGGATCTTTCTATGGCTACACCTTC.